Reported below is one T cell receptor (beta chain). Its antigen remains unknown. Sequencing used cDNA as its template, made by extracting RNA and reverse transcribing it. Only in-frame clones appear in the TCRdb table, and some are missing; sequencing was by immunoSEQ multiplex PCR. The sample includes around 200,000 clones, roughly 50% of them seen just once. This specimen belongs to a study of CD8+ T cells in alopecia areata. The treatment was: oral pan-JAK inhibitor, 5-10 mg twice daily. The CDR3 totals 18 residues. The J segment lost 2 bases and the V segment lost 2 bases, leaving 10 bases of the junction unmatched. CDR1 is SGHTA and CDR2 is FQGTGA in the germline V gene. General study results and limits: Sequenced scalp T cells also include alphabeta T cells resident in normal skin. Tofacitinib significantly brought down scalp clonality and expanded CD8+ clones among top 100. Scalp lesions, especially in alopecia totalis/universalis, had higher clonality than normal scalp. Many of the expanded lesional clones endured in scalp and blood while on tofacitinib.

This clonotype was obtained from a human donor with alopecia areata. Sample: CD8+ T cells sorted from blood, taken at week 24, from a patient treated with tofacitinib. The chain joins TRBV7-3 to TRBJ2-3; 10 bases agree with TRBD2. The CDR3 sequence is CASSLAPQRGGSTDTQYF. CDR3 nucleotides: TGTGCCAGCAGCTTAGCCCCCCAGCGGGGGGGCTCCACAGATACGCAGTATTTT. The full variable domain, its missing parts supplied by reference TRBV7-3 and TRBJ2-3, is GAGVSQTPSNKVTEKGKYVELRCDPISGHTALYWYRQSLGQGPEFLIYFQGTGAADDSGLPNDRFFAVRPEGSVSTLKIQRTERGDSAVYLCASSLAPQRGGSTDTQYFGPGTRLTVL.